Following are 17 T cell receptor beta chains from one sample sequenced in a study of blood T cell repertoires in COVID-19. Generated by immunoSEQ multiplex PCR, the TCRdb table keeps only in-frame clones and is missing some. The sample comprises 200,000 to 300,000 clones, about nine tenths of which are singletons, and over 0.8% rests with the top ten. The specimen sequenced was peripheral blood. The source of these receptors is a man aged 25-45 years with COVID-19, enrolled during active disease.

The rearrangement links TRBV28 to TRBJ1-2; possible D gene TRBD1, 6 bases. V lost 0 bases and J lost 7, with 12 bases in between. The CDR3 sequence is 14 residues long. In germline, CDR1 is MDHEN, CDR2 SYDVKM. The CDR3 protein is CASSLWSRGGGYTF. DNA of the CDR3: TGTGCCAGCAGTTTATGGAGTAGGGGGGGTGGCTACACCTTC.

V and J are TRBV11-2 and TRBJ1-5; D might be TRBD1 (6 bases). Germline CDR1 reads SGHAT; CDR2 reads FQNNGV. This CDR3 is 15 amino acids long. Trimming removed 0 bases from V and 6 bases from J, with 12 bases in between. In DNA form, the CDR3 reads TGTGCCAGCAGCTTAGATCAGGGGCACAGTCAGCCCCAGCATTTT. The encoded protein is CASSLDQGHSQPQHF.

This chain links TRBV3-1 (or the pseudogene TRBV3-2) with TRBJ1-4; no reliable D call. The CDR3 loop spans 16 amino acids. Germline V lookup: CDR1 LGHDT, CDR2 YNNKEL (reference sequence). The V and J ends lost 0 bases and 7 bases respectively, with 15 bases between them. The DNA for the CDR3 is TGTGCCAGCAGCCAAGATCCTAGCGCCGAGGGTGAAAAACTGTTTTTT. It is translated as CASSQDPSAEGEKLFF.

The V and J genes are TRBV14 and TRBJ2-5; perhaps TRBD2 as D (6 bases). V was trimmed by 4 bases and J by 5 bases, leaving 11 bases between them. Germline V gene lookup returns CDR1 SGHDN and CDR2 FVKESK. The CDR3 is made up of 13 amino acids. The CDR3 sequence is CASSRNGGETQYF. CDR3 DNA: TGTGCCAGCAGCCGTAACGGAGGGGAGACCCAGTACTTC.

This clone was seen only a few times. The CDR3 DNA reads as TGTGCCAGCAGCATGGGGGGGGGCGCAGATAATTCACCCCTCCACTTT. It yields the protein CASSMGGGADNSPLHF. The chain carries TRBV7-6 and TRBJ1-6; D is perhaps TRBD1 (6 bases). V was cut by 5 bases and J by 5 bases, with 16 bases left in between. Germline CDR1 is SGHVS and CDR2 is FNYEAQ. The CDR3 spans 16 residues.

V usage is TRBV5-1 and J usage is TRBJ1-1; 11 bases match TRBD1. Looked up from germline, CDR1 is SGHRS and CDR2 is YFSETQ. The CDR3 length is 17 residues. V lost 1 base and J lost 0; bases outside the gene matches: 5. CDR3 nucleotide sequence: TGCGCCAGCAGCTTGTTGGACAGGGGGCCCGTGAACACTGAAGCTTTCTTT. Translating it yields CASSLLDRGPVNTEAFF.

This clone occurred a few times. The gene calls are TRBV5-1 and TRBJ2-7, with D perhaps TRBD2 (6 bases). The CDR3 is made up of 17 amino acids. The ends were cut back, 3 bases at V and 0 bases at J, with 19 bases in the middle. Germline CDR1 reads SGHRS; CDR2 reads YFSETQ. The CDR3 DNA reads TGCGCCAGCAGCTCTTTCCCCGGGACTGCGAGCTCCTACGAGCAGTACTTC. Translated, it gives CASSSFPGTASSYEQYF.

V gene TRBV19 combines with J gene TRBJ2-7; 10 bases align to TRBD2. V dropped 5 bases and J dropped 0; count of bases not matched to a gene: 7. The length of the CDR3 is 16 residues. CDR1 LNHDA and CDR2 SQIVND come from the germline V gene (reference sequence). CDR3 bases: TGTGCCAGTAGTCTGGCTAGCGGGGGTCGCTCCTACGAGCAGTACTTC. Its translation is CASSLASGGRSYEQYF. The variable domain in full, completed from reference TRBV19 and TRBJ2-7, reads DGGITQSPKYLFRKEGQNVTLSCEQNLNHDAMYWYRQDPGQGLRLIYYSQIVNDFQKGDIAEGYSVSREKKESFPLTVTSAQKNPTAFYLCASSLASGGRSYEQYFGPGTRLTVT.

The chain recombines TRBV6-5 with TRBJ2-3; tentative D call: TRBD2 (6 bases). Germline CDR1 MNHEY, CDR2 SVGAGI. The V end was cut by 6 bases, the J end by 5 bases, with 9 bases between. This CDR3 spans 12 amino acids. This chain's CDR3 is CASRNGGDTQYF. The CDR3 bases are TGTGCCAGCAGAAACGGGGGAGATACGCAGTATTTT.

The rearrangement uses TRBV2 and TRBJ1-1, with D perhaps TRBD1 (5 bases). V lost 6 bases and J 4 bases, leaving 12 bases between the germline ends. The CDR3 length is 13 residues. Germline V gives CDR1 SNHLY, CDR2 FYNNEI. The CDR3 nucleotides are TGTGCCAGCAGAGCAGGGTCTTCCACTGAAGCTTTCTTT. Translation: CASRAGSSTEAFF.

This clone appeared a single time. This chain connects TRBV25-1 to TRBJ1-1; a possible D gene is TRBD1 (6 bases). The germline gives CDR1 MGHDK, CDR2 SYGVNS. The CDR3 covers 14 residues. Trimming removed 3 bases from V and 11 bases from J, with 19 bases in between. The CDR3 sequence: CASSDSGGGSGAFF. The CDR3 nucleotides are TGTGCCAGCAGTGATTCTGGGGGCGGGAGTGGGGCTTTCTTT.

This sequence joins TRBV18 and TRBJ2-5, with 7 bases lining up with TRBD1. After removal of 4 bases from V and 1 base from J, the junction contained 3 bases not matched to a gene. Germline CDR1 and CDR2: KGHSH and LQKENI. This CDR3 has 14 residues. This CDR3 reads CASSQRDSQETQYF. The CDR3 nucleotides are TGTGCCAGCTCACAACGGGACAGCCAAGAGACCCAGTACTTC.

The rearrangement uses TRBV2 and TRBJ2-5; D gene ambiguous. The germline V gene has CDR1 SNHLY and CDR2 FYNNEI. The V end lost 6 bases, the J end lost 1 base, and 6 bases lay between the germline ends. The CDR3 is 12 residues long. The CDR3, as DNA: TGTGCCAGCAGCAGGTCCCAAGAGACCCAGTACTTC. It codes for CASSRSQETQYF. Full variable domain (outside the CDR3, taken from reference TRBV2 and TRBJ2-5): EPEVTQTPSHQVTQMGQEVILRCVPISNHLYFYWYRQILGQKVEFLVSFYNNEISEKSEIFDDQFSVERPDGSNFTLKIRSTKLEDSAMYFCASSRSQETQYFGPGTRLLVL.

The J gene is TRBJ1-2, the V gene TRBV27; 10 bases fit TRBD1. Germline-derived CDR1 and CDR2 are MNHEY and SMNVEV (reference sequence). The V segment lost 4 bases and the J segment 5 bases; nucleotides outside the gene matches: 4. The CDR3 covers 14 residues. Written as DNA, the CDR3 is TGTGCCAGCAGTTCCTGGGACAGGGGATATGGCTACACCTTC. Translation: CASSSWDRGYGYTF.

As regards this clone: Other DNA sequences in the sample encode the same CDR3. The V call is TRBV12-5, the J call TRBJ2-2; 9 nucleotides line up with TRBD1. There are 15 residues in the CDR3. From germline, CDR1 is LGHNT and CDR2 FRNRAP. The V segment lost 0 bases and the J segment 4 bases; nucleotides outside the gene matches: 0. The CDR3 bases are TGTGCTAGTGGTTTGGTGACAGGGGGCACCGGGGAGCTGTTTTTT. Translating it yields CASGLVTGGTGELFF.

The rearrangement links TRBV3-1 (or the pseudogene TRBV3-2) to TRBJ1-2; TRBD1 matches 8 bases. Germline CDR1 reads LGHDT; CDR2 reads YNNKEL (reference sequence). The CDR3 is 17 residues long. V lost 4 bases and J lost 2; bases outside the gene matches: 12. The CDR3 loop is CASSPYRGFSLNYGYTF. CDR3 sequence (DNA): TGTGCCAGCAGCCCGTACAGGGGGTTCTCCTTAAACTATGGCTACACCTTC.

This clone has only one observation. CDR3: CSALRETEAFF. The CDR3 bases are TGCAGCGCTCTCAGGGAAACTGAAGCTTTCTTT. The chain couples TRBV29-1 to TRBJ1-1, with TRBD1 as a possible D gene (5 bases). The germline CDR1 and CDR2 sequences are SQVTM and ANQGSEA. V dropped 7 bases and J dropped 5 bases, with 11 bases sitting between them. CDR3 length: 11 amino acids.